The 26 T cell receptor beta chains below were found in one sample sequenced in a study of cytomegalovirus exposure and HLA in healthy donors. The PCR contained 60 Vbeta and 13 Jbeta primers. TCRdb's table, derived via immunoSEQ multiplex PCR, lists solely in-frame clones and lacks some. This table has 130,000 to 150,000 clones, less than 85% appearing once. What was sequenced was PBMCs. The receptors derive from a middle-aged man in good health and CMV-seropositive.

V gene TRBV6-1 combines with J gene TRBJ2-2; unclear D gene. The V gene's germline CDR1 is MNHNS and CDR2 SASEGT. The CDR3 covers 14 residues. The ends were cut back, 4 bases at V and 0 bases at J, with 6 bases in the middle. As DNA, the CDR3 is TGTGCCAGCAGTGCCCCGTCGAACACCGGGGAGCTGTTTTTT. This translates into CASSAPSNTGELFF.

The V and J genes are TRBV5-8 and TRBJ1-1; the D is unclear. The CDR3 is made up of 13 amino acids. Germline V gene data show CDR1 as SGHTS and CDR2 as YDEGEE. The V end lost 6 bases, the J end lost 0 bases, and 9 bases lay between the germline ends. In DNA, the CDR3 is TGTGCCAGCACCCTGGGCATGAACACTGAAGCTTTCTTT. Its translation is CASTLGMNTEAFF.

The V call is TRBV4-1, the J call TRBJ2-7; the D gene is possibly TRBD2 (6 bases). V gave up 3 bases and J gave up 6 bases, with 18 bases separating them. Germline V lookup: CDR1 MGHRA, CDR2 YSYEKL. The CDR3 totals 15 residues. CDR3: CASSHKFGGNSEQYF. Written as DNA, the CDR3 is TGCGCCAGCAGCCATAAATTTGGCGGGAATAGCGAGCAGTACTTC.

The rearrangement joins TRBV7-2 to TRBJ2-1; the match to TRBD2 covers 12 bases. The CDR3 has 15 residues. After removal of 5 bases from V and 12 bases from J, the junction contained 11 bases not matched to a gene. Looked up from germline, CDR1 is SGHTA and CDR2 is FQGNSA. The CDR3 bases are TGTGCCAGCAGCCTAGGACTAGCGGGAACCATTGGGCAGTTCTTC. Translating gives CASSLGLAGTIGQFF.

The V gene is TRBV5-1, the J gene TRBJ1-2, with D maybe TRBD1 (5 bases). Between the trimmed V and J ends, which lost 5 bases and 3 bases, there was a span of 17 bases. The CDR3 is 15 residues long. Germline V gives CDR1 SGHRS, CDR2 YFSETQ. CDR3 sequence: CASRSAGFQDYGYTF. The CDR3 region has the DNA TGCGCCAGCAGATCCGCAGGGTTCCAGGACTATGGCTACACCTTC.

V is TRBV18 and J is TRBJ1-1, with a possible D match to TRBD1 (5 bases). CDR1 is KGHSH and CDR2 is LQKENI in the germline V gene. The CDR3 is 15 amino acids. V gave up 1 base and J gave up 3 bases, with 12 bases separating them. The CDR3 region is CASSPLGGGYTEAFF. As DNA, the CDR3 is TGTGCCAGCTCACCACTGGGGGGAGGGTACACTGAAGCTTTCTTT.

This chain connects TRBV28 to TRBJ1-2; TRBD1 might be the D (6 bases). V lost 3 bases, J lost 5 bases, and 13 bases lay in between. CDR1 and CDR2 from the germline V gene are MDHEN and SYDVKM. The CDR3 has 14 residues. CDR3 DNA sequence: TGTGCCAGCAGTTTGTTGGGGGCGAGGTATGGCTACACCTTC. The encoded protein is CASSLLGARYGYTF.

V is TRBV18 and J is TRBJ2-7, with D possibly TRBD1 on 5 matching bases. This CDR3 is 16 amino acids long. CDR1 and CDR2 from the germline V gene are KGHSH and LQKENI. Trimming took off 6 bases at V and 2 bases at J, with 20 bases between the two ends. In DNA, the CDR3 is TGTGCCAGCTCCCACCTTGTCCGACAGAACCCCTACGAGCAGTACTTC. Translated, it gives CASSHLVRQNPYEQYF.

J is TRBJ1-1 and V is TRBV5-1, with 7 bases that match TRBD1. Trimming removed 4 bases from V and 0 bases from J; junction bases left unmatched: 6. Germline-derived CDR1 and CDR2 are SGHRS and YFSETQ. The CDR3 runs 15 residues. The CDR3 DNA reads as TGCGCCAGCAGCCCCGGGACAGTCATGAACACTGAAGCTTTCTTT. It codes for CASSPGTVMNTEAFF.

The rearrangement uses TRBV6-5 and TRBJ2-7; perhaps TRBD2 as D (6 bases). The CDR3 contains 15 residues. In germline, CDR1 is MNHEY, CDR2 SVGAGI. V was cut by 2 bases and J by 2 bases, with 13 bases left in between. The chain's CDR3 is CASSYGAGFAYEQYF. CDR3 bases: TGTGCCAGCAGTTACGGGGCGGGATTCGCCTACGAGCAGTACTTC.

This chain connects TRBV2 to TRBJ2-7; D is undetermined. Deletions cut 3 bases from V and 3 bases from J, with 9 bases between. Germline CDR1 SNHLY, CDR2 FYNNEI. This CDR3 is 13 amino acids long. The CDR3 is CASSEHSNYEQYF. The CDR3 DNA sequence: TGTGCCAGCAGTGAGCACAGCAACTACGAGCAGTACTTC.

This rearrangement joins TRBV18 to TRBJ2-7; D is uncertain. The V gene's germline CDR1 is KGHSH and CDR2 LQKENI. The V gene lost 4 bases and the J gene lost 0 bases, with 10 bases spanning the gap. The CDR3 runs to 14 residues. This CDR3 is CASSRATFSYEQYF. In DNA form, the CDR3 reads TGTGCCAGCTCACGGGCCACTTTCTCCTACGAGCAGTACTTC.

The CDR3 reads CASSVVGSGYNEQFF. The CDR3 bases are TGTGCCAGCAGCGTAGTTGGTTCGGGGTACAATGAGCAGTTCTTC. The chain joins TRBV9 to TRBJ2-1, with D tentatively TRBD2 (5 bases). Germline V lookup: CDR1 SGDLS, CDR2 YYNGEE. Trimming took off 0 bases at V and 4 bases at J, with 11 bases between the two ends. The CDR3 consists of 15 residues.

V and J are TRBV11-3 and TRBJ2-7; 7 positions match TRBD1. Per the germline V gene, CDR1 is SGHNT and CDR2 is YENEEA. J gave up 3 bases and V 5 bases, and 7 bases lay outside the gene matches. There are 14 residues in the CDR3. CDR3: CASSTPTGIYEQYF. The CDR3, as DNA: TGTGCCAGCAGCACCCCGACAGGGATCTACGAGCAGTACTTC.

The CDR3 reads CASSLTGLANYGYTF. The CDR3 DNA reads TGTGCCAGCAGCCTGACAGGGCTAGCTAACTATGGCTACACCTTC. This chain joins TRBV9 and TRBJ1-2, with 7 bases identical to TRBD1. The germline V gene has CDR1 SGDLS and CDR2 YYNGEE. V lost 4 bases to trimming and J lost 0 bases; unmatched junction nucleotides: 6. The CDR3 sequence is 15 residues long.

The chain links TRBV28 to TRBJ1-2; D possibly corresponds to TRBD1 (6 bases). V was clipped by 5 bases and J by 8 bases, with 9 bases between them. The V gene's germline CDR1 is MDHEN and CDR2 SYDVKM. The CDR3 is 11 amino acids. DNA of the CDR3: TGTGCCAGCAGTGTAGGGGGAGGCTACACCTTC. This encodes CASSVGGGYTF.

V gene TRBV19 combines with J gene TRBJ1-2; D possibly corresponds to TRBD1 (6 bases). V gave up 3 bases and J gave up 4 bases, with 12 bases separating them. This CDR3 has 14 amino acids. Germline V lookup: CDR1 LNHDA, CDR2 SQIVND (reference sequence). The chain's CDR3 is CASSIRGGAYGYTF. CDR3 DNA sequence: TGTGCCAGTAGTATCCGAGGGGGGGCCTATGGCTACACCTTC.

This rearrangement joins TRBV11-2 to TRBJ1-1; the D gene is possibly TRBD1 (5 bases). Germline V lookup: CDR1 SGHAT, CDR2 FQNNGV. The CDR3 covers 14 residues. The V end was cut by 5 bases, the J end by 5 bases, with 15 bases between. CDR3 sequence: CASSVAGFRTEAFF. The CDR3 DNA sequence: TGTGCCAGCAGCGTCGCAGGGTTTAGGACTGAAGCTTTCTTT.

V is TRBV27 and J is TRBJ2-3, with 7 bases lining up with TRBD2. The CDR3 extends over 14 amino acids. Germline V gene lookup returns CDR1 MNHEY and CDR2 SMNVEV (reference sequence). V shed 6 bases, J shed 0 bases, and the junction held 3 bases outside the gene matches. In DNA form, the CDR3 reads TGTGCCAGCAGCCTGGGACTAAGCACAGATACGCAGTATTTT. It yields the protein CASSLGLSTDTQYF.

This chain links TRBV4-1 with TRBJ2-1; 10 bases map to TRBD1. Trimming at V came to 4 bases and at J to 8 bases, leaving 5 bases not matched to a gene. Germline V gives CDR1 MGHRA, CDR2 YSYEKL. The CDR3 length is 14 residues. The CDR3 loop reads CASSRGQGMDEQFF. Here the CDR3 DNA reads TGCGCCAGCAGCCGGGGACAGGGGATGGATGAGCAGTTCTTC.

The rearrangement links TRBV7-2 to TRBJ1-1; tentatively, D is TRBD1 (6 bases). V lost 5 bases and J 1 base, leaving 8 bases between the germline ends. Germline V gene lookup returns CDR1 SGHTA and CDR2 FQGNSA. The CDR3 length is 13 residues. The CDR3 loop reads CASSRGQNTEAFF. In DNA, the CDR3 is TGTGCCAGCAGCCGGGGACAGAACACTGAAGCTTTCTTT.

This sequence joins TRBV28 and TRBJ1-1; unclear D gene. The germline V and J ends were trimmed by 3 bases and 1 base, with 12 bases remaining between them. Looked up from germline, CDR1 is MDHEN and CDR2 is SYDVKM. There are 15 residues in the CDR3. Here the CDR3 DNA reads TGTGCCAGCAGTTTTCCACCTCGCGAGAACACTGAAGCTTTCTTT. It codes for CASSFPPRENTEAFF.

This chain connects TRBV14 to TRBJ1-6, with 10 bases matching TRBD1. The V segment lost 6 bases and the J segment 7 bases; nucleotides outside the gene matches: 6. Germline CDR1 SGHDN, CDR2 FVKESK. This CDR3 region has 15 residues. CDR3 DNA: TGTGCCAGCAGTCATAGGACAGGGGGGAATTCACCCCTCCACTTT. It codes for CASSHRTGGNSPLHF.

The J gene is TRBJ1-2, the V gene TRBV29-1; D gene ambiguous. The CDR3 is 13 amino acids. Trimming stripped 4 bases from V and 0 bases from J, with 9 bases between. Germline V gene data show CDR1 as SQVTM and CDR2 as ANQGSEA. This CDR3 is CSVGVGANYGYTF. The CDR3 region has the DNA TGCAGCGTTGGGGTGGGCGCTAACTATGGCTACACCTTC.

The chain recombines TRBV5-1 with TRBJ1-4, with a possible D match to TRBD1 (6 bases). The V end lost 4 bases, the J end lost 0 bases, and 13 bases lay between the germline ends. Looked up from germline, CDR1 is SGHRS and CDR2 is YFSETQ. This CDR3 is 16 amino acids long. The CDR3 loop reads CASSPRQDATNEKLFF. DNA for the CDR3: TGCGCCAGCAGCCCTCGACAGGATGCAACTAATGAAAAACTGTTTTTT.

The J gene is TRBJ2-7, the V gene TRBV7-9, with 11 bases aligning to TRBD2. Per the germline V gene, CDR1 is SEHNR and CDR2 is FQNEAQ (reference sequence). V was clipped by 4 bases and J by 4 bases; unmatched bases: 6. The CDR3 extends over 15 amino acids. This chain's CDR3 is CASSSLLAGVYEQYF. In DNA form, the CDR3 reads TGTGCCAGCAGCTCCCTACTAGCGGGAGTATACGAGCAGTACTTC.